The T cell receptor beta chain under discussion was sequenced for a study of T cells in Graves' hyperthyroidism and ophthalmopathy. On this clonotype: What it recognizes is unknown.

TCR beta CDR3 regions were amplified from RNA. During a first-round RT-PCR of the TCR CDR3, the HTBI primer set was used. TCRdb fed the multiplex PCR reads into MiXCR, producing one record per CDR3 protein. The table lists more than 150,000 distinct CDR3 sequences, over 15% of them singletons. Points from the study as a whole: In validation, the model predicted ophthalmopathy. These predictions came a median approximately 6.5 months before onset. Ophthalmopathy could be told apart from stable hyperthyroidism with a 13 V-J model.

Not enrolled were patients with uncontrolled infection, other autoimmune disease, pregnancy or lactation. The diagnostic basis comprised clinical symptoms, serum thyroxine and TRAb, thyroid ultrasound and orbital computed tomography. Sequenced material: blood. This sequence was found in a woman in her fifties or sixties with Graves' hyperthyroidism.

CDR3 nucleotides: TGTGCCAGCAGCTTAGCGGCAACCTCCTACAATGAGCAGTTCTTC. It yields the protein CASSLAATSYNEQFF. The chain carries TRBV7-9 and TRBJ2-1; D unclear. CDR3 length equals 15 residues. Germline V CDR1 and CDR2: SEHNR, FQNEAQ (reference sequence). Between the trimmed V and J ends, which lost 0 bases and 0 bases, there was a span of 6 bases.